Presented here are 5 T cell receptor beta chains from one specimen sequenced in a study of cytomegalovirus exposure and HLA in healthy donors (dated by TCRdb to the late 2010s). The library was produced with the immunoSEQ multiplex PCR assay. The multiplex PCR relied on a mix of 60 forward primers for TCR Vbeta segments and 13 reverse primers for TCR Jbeta segments. Imported from immuneACCESS, the table was reduced by TCRdb to in-frame sequences with V and J called. These copies leave out some clones; in studies compared against another copy, an unresolved V gene accounts for under half, and the cause of the remainder is not known. The sample includes fewer than 80,000 clones, with roughly 77% observed a single time. The top ten hold roughly 25% of the sample. The sample was PBMCs. Receptors originate from a woman aged 40-49 years in good health and CMV-seropositive.

The J gene is TRBJ2-3, the V gene TRBV9; tentative D call: TRBD2 (5 bases). CDR3 size: 16 residues. Germline V gives CDR1 SGDLS, CDR2 YYNGEE. Trimming took off 0 bases at V and 0 bases at J, with 11 bases between the two ends. The CDR3 DNA reads as TGTGCCAGCAGCGTAGTTGATAGCGCCAGCACAGATACGCAGTATTTT. Translation: CASSVVDSASTDTQYF.

The chain recombines TRBV4-3 with TRBJ1-1, with D uncertain. Germline V lookup: CDR1 LGHNA, CDR2 YSLEER. V was shortened by 1 base and J by 0 bases, with 3 bases between the two germline ends. The CDR3 runs to 13 residues. Here the CDR3 DNA reads TGCGCCAGCAGCCAAGGTATGAACACTGAAGCTTTCTTT. This translates into CASSQGMNTEAFF.

This clone was counted a few times. V usage is TRBV6-5 and J usage is TRBJ1-1; maybe TRBD1 (6 bases). Germline V gene data show CDR1 as MNHEY and CDR2 as SVGAGI. V was shortened by 8 bases and J by 1 base, with 14 bases between the two germline ends. The CDR3 consists of 14 residues. The CDR3 bases are TGTGCCAGCCGTAGGGGGGGCTCGAACACTGAAGCTTTCTTT. It codes for CASRRGGSNTEAFF.

The chain combines TRBV5-1 with TRBJ2-1; D is unclear. CDR3 size: 13 residues. Germline V CDR1 and CDR2: SGHRS, YFSETQ. Deletions cut 2 bases from V and 6 bases from J, with 9 bases between. The CDR3 is CASSFGAGNEQFF. In DNA form, the CDR3 reads TGCGCCAGCAGCTTCGGTGCTGGCAATGAGCAGTTCTTC.

The V gene is TRBV7-2, the J gene TRBJ2-7; 9 nucleotides match TRBD2. Germline V gene sequence: CDR1 SGHTA, CDR2 FQGNSA. This CDR3 has 13 residues. Trimming at V came to 3 bases and at J to 12 bases, leaving 9 bases not matched to a gene. DNA for the CDR3: TGTGCCAGCAGCTTGATACTGGCGGGGGGGCGGTACTTC. Translated: CASSLILAGGRYF.